This T cell receptor (beta chain) was identified during a study of T cell changes during pregnancy in multiple sclerosis. Assay: immunoSEQ multiplex PCR; the TCRdb copy retains only in-frame clones and omits some. Here the sample spans approximately 70,000 clones, about 90% being singletons. Germline CDR1 and CDR2: MGHRA and YSYEKL. Trimming cost V 1 base and J 5 bases, with 5 bases left between them. This CDR3 has 12 amino acids. Sample: peripheral blood, taken in the second trimester of pregnancy. The TCR comes from a female donor in good health, enrolled as a control in a pregnancy study. This rearrangement joins TRBV4-1 to TRBJ1-1; D is undetermined. The CDR3 DNA reads as TGCGCCAGCAGCCAAGGCGCTACTGAAGCTTTCTTT. Translation: CASSQGATEAFF.